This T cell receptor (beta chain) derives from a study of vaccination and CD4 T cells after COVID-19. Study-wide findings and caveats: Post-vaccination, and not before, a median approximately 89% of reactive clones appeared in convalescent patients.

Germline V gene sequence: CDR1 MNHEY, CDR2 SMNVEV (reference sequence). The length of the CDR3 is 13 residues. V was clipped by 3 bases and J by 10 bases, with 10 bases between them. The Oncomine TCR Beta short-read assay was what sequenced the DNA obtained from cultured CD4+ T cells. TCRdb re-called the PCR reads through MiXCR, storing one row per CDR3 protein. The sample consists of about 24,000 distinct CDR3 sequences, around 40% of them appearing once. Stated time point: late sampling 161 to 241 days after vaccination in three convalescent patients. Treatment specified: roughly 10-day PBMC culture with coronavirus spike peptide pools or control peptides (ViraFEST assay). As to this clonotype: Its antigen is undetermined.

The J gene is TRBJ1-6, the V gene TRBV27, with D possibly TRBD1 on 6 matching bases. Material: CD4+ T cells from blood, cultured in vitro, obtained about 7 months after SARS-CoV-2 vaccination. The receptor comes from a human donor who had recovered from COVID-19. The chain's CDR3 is CASSFDRSSPLHF. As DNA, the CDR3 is TGTGCCAGCAGTTTCGACAGGAGCTCACCCCTCCACTTT.